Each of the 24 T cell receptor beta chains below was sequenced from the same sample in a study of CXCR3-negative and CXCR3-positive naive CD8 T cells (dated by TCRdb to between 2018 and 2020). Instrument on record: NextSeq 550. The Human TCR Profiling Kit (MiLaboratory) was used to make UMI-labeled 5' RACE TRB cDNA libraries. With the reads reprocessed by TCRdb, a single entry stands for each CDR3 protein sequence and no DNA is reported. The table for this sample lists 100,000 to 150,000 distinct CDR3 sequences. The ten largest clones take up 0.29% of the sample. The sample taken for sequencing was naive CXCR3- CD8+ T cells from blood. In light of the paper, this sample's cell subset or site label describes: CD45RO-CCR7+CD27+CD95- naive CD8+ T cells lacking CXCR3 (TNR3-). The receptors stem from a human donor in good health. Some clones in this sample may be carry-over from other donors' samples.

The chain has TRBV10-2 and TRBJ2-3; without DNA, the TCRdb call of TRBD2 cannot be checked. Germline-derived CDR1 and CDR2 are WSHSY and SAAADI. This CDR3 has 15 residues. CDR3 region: CASCPGGGRGDTQYF.

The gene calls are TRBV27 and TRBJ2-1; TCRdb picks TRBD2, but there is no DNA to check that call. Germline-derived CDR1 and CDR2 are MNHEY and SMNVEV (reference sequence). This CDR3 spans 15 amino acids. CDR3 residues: CASTTGLAGYNEQFF.

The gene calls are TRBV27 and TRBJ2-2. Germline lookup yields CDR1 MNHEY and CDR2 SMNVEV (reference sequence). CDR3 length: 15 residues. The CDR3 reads CASSLAGFNSGELFF.

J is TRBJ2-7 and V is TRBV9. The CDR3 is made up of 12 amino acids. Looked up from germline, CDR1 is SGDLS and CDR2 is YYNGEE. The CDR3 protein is CASSVASGEQYF.

The CDR3 reads CATRRGAYNEQFF. The V and J genes are TRBV27 and TRBJ2-1; lacking DNA, the TRBD1 call made by TCRdb goes unchecked. From germline, CDR1 is MNHEY and CDR2 SMNVEV (reference sequence). The CDR3 runs to 13 residues.

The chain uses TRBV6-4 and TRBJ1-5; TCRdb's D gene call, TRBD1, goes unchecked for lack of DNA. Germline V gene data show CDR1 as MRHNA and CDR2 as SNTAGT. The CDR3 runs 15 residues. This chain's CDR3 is CASSERGRLNQPQHF.

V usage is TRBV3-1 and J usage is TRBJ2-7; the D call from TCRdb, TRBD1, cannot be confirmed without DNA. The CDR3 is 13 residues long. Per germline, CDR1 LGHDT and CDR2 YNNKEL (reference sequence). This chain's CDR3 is CASSQPGLSEQYF.

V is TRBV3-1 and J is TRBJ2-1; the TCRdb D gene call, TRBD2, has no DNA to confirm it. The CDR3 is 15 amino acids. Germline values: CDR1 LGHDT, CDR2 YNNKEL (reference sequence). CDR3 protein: CASSQVGTQYNEQFF.

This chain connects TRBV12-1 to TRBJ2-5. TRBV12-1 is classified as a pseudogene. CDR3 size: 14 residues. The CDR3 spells CASSHRLHQETQYF.

The CDR3 loop reads CASSAIDRGNQPQHF. V gene TRBV2 combines with J gene TRBJ1-5; absent DNA, TCRdb's TRBD1 call cannot be checked. The CDR3 covers 15 residues. Germline assignment: CDR1 SNHLY and CDR2 FYNNEI.

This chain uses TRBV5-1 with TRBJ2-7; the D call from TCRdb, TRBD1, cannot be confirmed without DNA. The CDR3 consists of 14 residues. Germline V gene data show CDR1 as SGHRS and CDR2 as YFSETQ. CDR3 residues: CASSPGHATYEQYF.

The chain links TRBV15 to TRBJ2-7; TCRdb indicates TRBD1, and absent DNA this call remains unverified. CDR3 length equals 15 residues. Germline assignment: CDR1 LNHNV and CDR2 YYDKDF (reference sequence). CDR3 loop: CATSRGRTPNYEQYF. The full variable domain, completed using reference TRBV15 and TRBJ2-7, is DAMVIQNPRYQVTQFGKPVTLSCSQTLNHNVMYWYQQKSSQAPKLLFHYYDKDFNNEADTPDNFQSRRPNTSFCFLDIRSPGLGDTAMYLCATSRGRTPNYEQYFGPGTRLTVT.

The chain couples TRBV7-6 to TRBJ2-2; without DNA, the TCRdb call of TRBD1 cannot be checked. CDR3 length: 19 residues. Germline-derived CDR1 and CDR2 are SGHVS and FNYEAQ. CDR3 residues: CASSLKLVLRQGVPGELFF.

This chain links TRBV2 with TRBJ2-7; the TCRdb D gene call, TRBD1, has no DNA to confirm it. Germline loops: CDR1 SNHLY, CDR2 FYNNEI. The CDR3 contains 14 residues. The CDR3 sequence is CASSDGDSSYEQYF.

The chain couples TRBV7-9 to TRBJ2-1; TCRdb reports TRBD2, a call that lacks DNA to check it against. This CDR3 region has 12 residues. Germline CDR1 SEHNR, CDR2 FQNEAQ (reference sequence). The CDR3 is CASEGTHNEQFF.

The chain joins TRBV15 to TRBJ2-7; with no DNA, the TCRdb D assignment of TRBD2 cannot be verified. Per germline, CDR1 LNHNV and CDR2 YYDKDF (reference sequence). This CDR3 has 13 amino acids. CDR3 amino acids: CATAPGLAYEQYF.

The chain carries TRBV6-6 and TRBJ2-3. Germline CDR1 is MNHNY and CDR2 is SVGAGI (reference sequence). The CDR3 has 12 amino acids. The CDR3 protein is CASSSVTDTQYF.

The CDR3 loop is CASNWAENNEQFF. The chain employs TRBV19 and TRBJ2-1; checking the TCRdb D call of TRBD2 is not possible without DNA. From germline, CDR1 is LNHDA and CDR2 SQIVND (reference sequence). The CDR3 runs 13 residues.

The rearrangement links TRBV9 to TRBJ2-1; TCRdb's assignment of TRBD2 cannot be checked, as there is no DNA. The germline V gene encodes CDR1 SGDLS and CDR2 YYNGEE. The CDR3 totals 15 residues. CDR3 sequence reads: CASTPRTSGLNEQFF. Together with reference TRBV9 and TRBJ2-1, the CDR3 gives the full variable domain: DSGVTQTPKHLITATGQRVTLRCSPRSGDLSVYWYQQSLDQGLQFLIQYYNGEERAKGNILERFSAQQFPDLHSELNLSSLELGDSALYFCASTPRTSGLNEQFFGPGTRLTVL.

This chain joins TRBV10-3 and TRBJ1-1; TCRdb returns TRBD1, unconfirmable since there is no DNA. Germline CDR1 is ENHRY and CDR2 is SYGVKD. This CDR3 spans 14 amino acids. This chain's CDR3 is CAISESSGGTEAFF.

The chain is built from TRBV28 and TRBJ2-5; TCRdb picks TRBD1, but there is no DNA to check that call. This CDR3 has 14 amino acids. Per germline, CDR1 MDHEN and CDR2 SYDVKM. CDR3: CASSLWGEQETQYF.

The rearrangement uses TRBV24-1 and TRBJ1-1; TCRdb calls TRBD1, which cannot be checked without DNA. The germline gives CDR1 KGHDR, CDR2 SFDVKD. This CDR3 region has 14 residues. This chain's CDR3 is CAKDPGQENTEAFF.

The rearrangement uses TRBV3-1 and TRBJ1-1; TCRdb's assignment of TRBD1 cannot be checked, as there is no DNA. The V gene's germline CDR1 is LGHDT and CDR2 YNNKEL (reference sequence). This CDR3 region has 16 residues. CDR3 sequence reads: CASAGTGDSWDTEAFF.

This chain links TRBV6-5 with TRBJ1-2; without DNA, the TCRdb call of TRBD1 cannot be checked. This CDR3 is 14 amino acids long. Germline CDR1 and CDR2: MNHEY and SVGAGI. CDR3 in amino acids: CASSYYRGSGGYTF.